The next 27 T cell receptor beta chains were all read from a single sample in a study of regulatory T cells in long-lasting Graves disease. Arm-PCR of CDR3 regions and iRepertoire HTBI primers were used to build TCR beta libraries. One entry per CDR3 protein results from TCRdb running MiXCR on the multiplex PCR reads. The table records almost 450,000 distinct CDR3 sequences, over 15% of them present only once. Time point noted: newly diagnosed GD, antithyroid drugs for less than 3 months. The authors made the TCR library using RNA they extracted from PBMCs. The same sample was also studied in work on T cells in Graves' hyperthyroidism and ophthalmopathy.

The sequencing here drew on peripheral blood mononuclear cells (PBMCs), taken at new diagnosis, from a patient treated with antithyroid drugs. The source of these receptors is a woman in her twenties or thirties with Graves disease.

As DNA, the CDR3 is TGTGCCAGCAGCGTAACCACAGGGACTGAAAAACTGTTTTTT. The encoded protein is CASSVTTGTEKLFF. J is TRBJ1-4 and V is TRBV11-2; tentatively, D is TRBD1 (6 bases). The CDR3 totals 14 residues. Trimming stripped 5 bases from V and 7 bases from J, with 14 bases between. Germline V gene sequence: CDR1 SGHAT, CDR2 FQNNGV. Full variable domain (missing parts from reference TRBV11-2 and TRBJ1-4): EAGVAQSPRYKIIEKRQSVAFWCNPISGHATLYWYQQILGQGPKLLIQFQNNGVVDDSQLPKDRFSAERLKGVDSTLKIQPAKLEDSAVYLCASSVTTGTEKLFFGSGTQLSVL.

This clonotype came up a few times. The genes are TRBV7-2 and TRBJ2-5; D call uncertain. This CDR3 is built from 14 residues. Germline CDR1 is SGHTA and CDR2 is FQGNSA. Trimming took off 4 bases at V and 5 bases at J, with 14 bases between the two ends. This CDR3 is CASSSLSVWETQYF. The CDR3 DNA sequence: TGTGCCAGCAGCTCCCTGTCGGTTTGGGAGACCCAGTACTTC.

About this clonotype: Possible read error: a much larger clone is one base away. The chain couples TRBV9 to TRBJ2-2; 7 nucleotides match TRBD1. V lost 3 bases to trimming and J lost 0 bases; unmatched junction nucleotides: 5. The CDR3 covers 16 residues. Germline assignment: CDR1 SGDLS and CDR2 YYNGEE. CDR3: CASSETGTANTGELFF. In DNA, the CDR3 is TGTGCCAGCAGCGAAACCGGGACAGCGAACACCGGGGAGCTGTTTTTT.

This clonotype was picked up many times. V is TRBV10-2 and J is TRBJ1-2; 8 positions agree with TRBD1. Germline V CDR1 and CDR2: WSHSY, SAAADI. The CDR3 loop spans 12 amino acids. The V gene end was trimmed by 8 bases and the J gene end by 8 bases; junction bases not matched to a gene: 7. CDR3 residues: CASRQGAQGYTF. The CDR3 nucleotides are TGCGCCAGCCGGCAGGGGGCACAGGGCTACACCTTC.

This clonotype came up many times. The V gene is TRBV6-5, the J gene TRBJ1-5, with D unclear. Germline CDR1 and CDR2: MNHEY and SVGAGI. Trimming took 2 bases from V and 5 from J, leaving 13 bases between them. The CDR3 is made up of 15 amino acids. The CDR3, as DNA: TGTGCCAGCAGTTACCCTTCGGAGATCGATCAGCCCCAGCATTTT. It codes for CASSYPSEIDQPQHF.

This clonotype has ten or more counts. The chain has TRBV20-1 and TRBJ2-3; 7 nucleotides line up with TRBD2. Germline lookup yields CDR1 DFQATT and CDR2 SNEGSKA (reference sequence). The CDR3 runs to 17 residues. The V gene end was trimmed by 0 bases and the J gene end by 4 bases; junction bases not matched to a gene: 13. CDR3 coding DNA: TGCAGTGCTAGAGAAGGGGACCTGTTGGCGGGAGCAGATACGCAGTATTTT. It encodes CSAREGDLLAGADTQYF.

This clonotype showed up just a few times. The chain couples TRBV20-1 to TRBJ1-2; D gene unclear. CDR3 length: 20 amino acids. CDR1 and CDR2 from the germline V gene are DFQATT and SNEGSKA (reference sequence). Trimming removed 0 bases at V and 2 bases at J, with 28 bases between. In DNA form, the CDR3 reads TGCAGTGCTAGAGATCAATCCATCTCGCCGGGTTTTAAGTTAAACTATGGCTACACCTTC. It yields the protein CSARDQSISPGFKLNYGYTF.

This clonotype was found many times. The genes are TRBV7-2 and TRBJ1-1; D unclear. There are 14 residues in the CDR3. From germline, CDR1 is SGHTA and CDR2 FQGNSA. V was pared by 10 bases and J by 2 bases, with 17 bases between. The CDR3 spells CATHRNVVNTEAFF. In DNA form, the CDR3 reads TGTGCCACCCATAGAAACGTGGTAAACACTGAAGCTTTCTTT.

The genes are TRBV5-4 and TRBJ2-5; no definite D call. V was clipped by 0 bases and J by 4 bases, with 22 bases between them. CDR3 size: 18 residues. The germline gives CDR1 SGHNT, CDR2 YYREEE (reference sequence). The CDR3 reads CASSLVESLPPGRETQYF. DNA for the CDR3: TGTGCCAGCAGCTTGGTGGAATCCCTACCACCCGGGCGAGAGACCCAGTACTTC.

The chain employs TRBV7-2 and TRBJ2-2; the match to TRBD1 covers 9 bases. V shed 4 bases, J shed 6 bases, and the junction held 6 bases outside the gene matches. Germline loops: CDR1 SGHTA, CDR2 FQGNSA. This CDR3 has 15 residues. In nucleotides, the CDR3 is TGTGCCAGCAGCTCCCGGGACAGGGCTCCCGGGGAGCTGTTTTTT. Translating gives CASSSRDRAPGELFF.

The chain has TRBV12-3 or TRBV12-4 and TRBJ1-2; D possibly corresponds to TRBD1 (5 bases). The CDR3 has 14 amino acids. Trimming took off 7 bases at V and 2 bases at J, with 14 bases between the two ends. The CDR3 here is CASKFLGGNYGYTF. CDR3 DNA: TGTGCCAGCAAATTCCTTGGGGGGAACTATGGCTACACCTTC.

In its sample, this clonotype was seen many times. This chain connects TRBV5-5 to TRBJ2-3; D gene unclear. Trimming stripped 7 bases from V and 0 bases from J, with 12 bases between. The CDR3 consists of 14 residues. Germline V gene sequence: CDR1 SGHKS, CDR2 YYEKEE (reference sequence). The CDR3 here is CASRYLVSTDTQYF. The DNA for the CDR3 is TGTGCCAGCCGGTACTTGGTGAGCACAGATACGCAGTATTTT.

Of note for this clonotype: A read error is possible here, since a much larger clone lies one base away. The chain couples TRBV28 to TRBJ1-6, with D unclear. CDR3 length equals 15 residues. In germline, CDR1 is MDHEN, CDR2 SYDVKM. The germline V and J ends were trimmed by 3 bases and 2 bases, with 8 bases remaining between them. The DNA for the CDR3 is TGTGCCAGCAGTTTCCTAAGCCCCTATAATTCACCCCTCCACTTT. Encoded protein: CASSFLSPYNSPLHF.

This clonotype came up many times. V gene TRBV20-1 combines with J gene TRBJ2-1; possibly TRBD1 or TRBD2 for D (5 bases each). The CDR3 is 15 residues long. CDR1 and CDR2 from the germline V gene are DFQATT and SNEGSKA (reference sequence). The V end lost 6 bases, the J end lost 6 bases, and 21 bases lay between the germline ends. In DNA form, the CDR3 reads TGCAGTGCCGCCATTCCAGGGACCTACTCCAATGAGCAGTTCTTC. Its protein product is CSAAIPGTYSNEQFF.

This chain uses TRBV29-1 with TRBJ1-4, with 10 bases aligning to TRBD1. CDR1 and CDR2 (germline): SQVTM, ANQGSEA. The CDR3 runs to 15 residues. Losses at the gene ends were 6 bases for V and 4 bases for J; bases not matched to a gene: 8. CDR3 region: CSVRDRGYGNEKLFF. The CDR3 DNA reads TGCAGCGTCCGGGACAGGGGATATGGTAATGAAAAACTGTTTTTT.

This chain uses TRBV6-1 with TRBJ1-4; TRBD1 matches at 11 bases. Germline assignment: CDR1 MNHNS and CDR2 SASEGT. CDR3 length: 18 residues. The V and J ends lost 6 bases and 7 bases, in that order; junction bases with no gene match: 16. CDR3 bases: TGTGCCAGCAGGTCCTCCTCGGGACAGGGGGACTGGAGTGAAAAACTGTTTTTT. Encoded protein: CASRSSSGQGDWSEKLFF.

This clonotype occurred a few times. The chain joins TRBV2 to TRBJ2-2, with D possibly matching TRBD1 (6 bases). This CDR3 contains 14 residues. Trimming left V 1 base short and J 6 bases short, with 9 bases between. Germline V gene data show CDR1 as SNHLY and CDR2 as FYNNEI. In nucleotides, the CDR3 is TGTGCCAGCAGTGAAGAGGGGGTTTCCGGGGAGCTGTTTTTT. This translates into CASSEEGVSGELFF.

This clonotype was seen a few times. The chain carries TRBV11-2 and TRBJ2-7, with 7 bases that match TRBD1. The J segment lost 0 bases and the V segment lost 6 bases, leaving 14 bases of the junction unmatched. The germline CDR1 and CDR2 sequences are SGHAT and FQNNGV. The CDR3 sequence is 17 residues long. The CDR3 region is CASRPLKGQKTSYEQYF. The CDR3 DNA reads as TGTGCCAGCAGGCCGTTGAAGGGACAGAAAACCTCCTACGAGCAGTACTTC.

This chain connects TRBV4-1 to TRBJ2-2; D might be TRBD1 (6 bases). The germline gives CDR1 MGHRA, CDR2 YSYEKL. V shed 3 bases and J shed 6 bases, with 14 bases lying between them. CDR3 length: 15 residues. CDR3 region: CASSHPGHRPGELFF. In DNA, the CDR3 is TGCGCCAGCAGCCATCCGGGACATAGACCCGGGGAGCTGTTTTTT.

This clonotype has at least ten counts. The chain is built from TRBV6-2 or TRBV6-3 and TRBJ2-3; D is unresolved. Trimming pared 5 bases from V and 6 bases from J, leaving 21 bases between. Germline V lookup: CDR1 MNHEY, CDR2 SVGEGT. The CDR3 contains 16 residues. Here the CDR3 DNA reads TGTGCCAGCAGTACCCCGTTAGGTGCAGATACGGATACGCAGTATTTT. This translates into CASSTPLGADTDTQYF.

V and J are TRBV19 and TRBJ2-1; D perhaps matches TRBD1 (6 bases). V was shortened by 2 bases and J by 6 bases, with 8 bases between the two germline ends. This CDR3 region has 13 residues. Germline V lookup: CDR1 LNHDA, CDR2 SQIVND (reference sequence). The CDR3 region has the DNA TGTGCCAGTAGTATATTGGGGGCCAATGAGCAGTTCTTC. Its protein is CASSILGANEQFF. The variable domain in full, with the rest retrieved from reference TRBV19 and TRBJ2-1, is DGGITQSPKYLFRKEGQNVTLSCEQNLNHDAMYWYRQDPGQGLRLIYYSQIVNDFQKGDIAEGYSVSREKKESFPLTVTSAQKNPTAFYLCASSILGANEQFFGPGTRLTVL.

The chain combines TRBV18 with TRBJ1-1; D is perhaps TRBD1 (5 bases). Germline loops: CDR1 KGHSH, CDR2 LQKENI. The CDR3 is 15 amino acids. V lost 6 bases and J lost 6, with 20 bases in between. CDR3 region: CASSPRGRAGPEAFF. For the CDR3, the DNA is TGTGCCAGCTCCCCCCGGGGCAGGGCGGGACCTGAAGCTTTCTTT. The full variable domain, rest sourced from reference TRBV18 and TRBJ1-1, is NAGVMQNPRHLVRRRGQEARLRCSPMKGHSHVYWYRQLPEEGLKFMVYLQKENIIDESGMPKERFSAEFPKEGPSILRIQQVVRGDSAAYFCASSPRGRAGPEAFFGQGTRLTVV.

The rearrangement joins TRBV20-1 to TRBJ2-1; possibly TRBD2 for D (5 bases). V was cut by 4 bases and J by 0 bases, with 10 bases left in between. The CDR3 contains 14 residues. Germline CDR1 is DFQATT and CDR2 is SNEGSKA (reference sequence). CDR3 loop: CSAKIRGSYNEQFF. CDR3 coding DNA: TGCAGTGCTAAAATTCGGGGCTCCTACAATGAGCAGTTCTTC.

The chain is built from TRBV2 and TRBJ2-5; 11 bases fit TRBD2. The V gene's germline CDR1 is SNHLY and CDR2 FYNNEI. Trimming at V came to 8 bases and at J to 2 bases, leaving 10 bases not matched to a gene. This CDR3 has 16 residues. This CDR3 reads CASALAGGPEQETQYF. DNA of the CDR3: TGTGCCAGCGCATTAGCGGGAGGGCCTGAGCAAGAGACCCAGTACTTC. The variable domain in full, with the rest retrieved from reference TRBV2 and TRBJ2-5, is EPEVTQTPSHQVTQMGQEVILRCVPISNHLYFYWYRQILGQKVEFLVSFYNNEISEKSEIFDDQFSVERPDGSNFTLKIRSTKLEDSAMYFCASALAGGPEQETQYFGPGTRLLVL.

This chain uses TRBV4-1 with TRBJ2-5; D remains ambiguous. Trimming pared 0 bases from V and 8 bases from J, leaving 10 bases between. Germline V CDR1 and CDR2: MGHRA, YSYEKL. The CDR3 extends over 13 amino acids. The CDR3 is CASSQDPLGTQYF. The DNA of the CDR3 is TGCGCCAGCAGCCAAGACCCCCTGGGCACCCAGTACTTC.

This clonotype was recorded at least ten times. The chain links TRBV30 to TRBJ2-5; tentative D call: TRBD2 (5 bases). Per germline, CDR1 GTSNPN and CDR2 SVGIG (reference sequence). The CDR3 extends over 13 amino acids. Trimming took off 3 bases at V and 2 bases at J, with 10 bases between the two ends. The CDR3 nucleotides are TGTGCCTGGAGCGGGCGGACTCAAGAGACCCAGTACTTC. It translates to CAWSGRTQETQYF.

At least ten counts were recorded for this clonotype. This chain joins TRBV3-1 and TRBJ2-3; TRBD2 matches 13 bases. CDR1 is LGHDT, CDR2 YNNKEL, per germline (reference sequence). Germline trimming cut 4 bases from V and 3 bases from J; bases unmatched to any gene: 4. The CDR3 sequence is 16 residues long. CDR3 sequence: CASSRLAGGLTDTQYF. The CDR3 bases are TGTGCCAGCAGCCGACTAGCGGGAGGTTTGACAGATACGCAGTATTTT.